What follows are 2 T cell receptor beta chains derived from one specimen sequenced in a study of radiotherapy plus CTLA-4 blockade in lung cancer. Produced via immunoSEQ multiplex PCR; TCRdb's table is partial and in-frame only. This repertoire shows some 120,000 clones, 70% to 85% found once; its top ten account for about 3.5%. The starting material was peripheral blood, obtained from a patient treated with radiotherapy plus ipilimumab. The receptors originated from a human donor with non-small cell lung cancer that progressed on radiotherapy plus ipilimumab. Some clones in this sample may be carry-over from other donors' samples.

This clone was recorded a few times. CDR3 nucleotide sequence: TGTGCCAGCAGTTGGGGAAATGAAAAACTGTTTTTT. Translation gives CASSWGNEKLFF. The J gene is TRBJ1-4, the V gene TRBV2; D unresolved. Trimming took off 5 bases at V and 5 bases at J, with 6 bases between the two ends. Germline CDR1 is SNHLY and CDR2 is FYNNEI. CDR3 size: 12 residues.

The rearrangement uses TRBV5-6 and TRBJ1-4, with D hard to call. The length of the CDR3 is 12 residues. Germline V CDR1 and CDR2: SGHDT, YYEEEE. Trimming stripped 4 bases from V and 10 bases from J, with 11 bases between. DNA for the CDR3: TGTGCCAGCAGCGTTTCCGGCGGAAAACTGTTTTTT. Residues: CASSVSGGKLFF.